The clone carrying this T cell receptor beta chain was seen repeatedly, ten times or more. What it recognizes is unknown. Time point reported: longitudinal time-point 1 (baseline). The study used blood bank volunteers in Maryland, USA, as healthy controls. Over 200 million TCR-beta sequences from 15-18 subjects came out of each sequencing run. Each CDR3 protein is one row after TCRdb ran MiXCR on the 5' RACE reads. Of about 50,000 distinct CDR3 sequences in the sample, approximately 9.1% are singletons; the top ten hold approximately 1.5%. The sample belongs to a study of neurological immune-mediated disorders. Study-level points and caveats: None of the CDR3 amino acid sequences in expanded clones turned up in more than one subject, which points to private repertoires in all groups.

This TCR derives from a woman aged 40 to 50 in good health. The sequenced sample was PBMCs.

CDR3 region: CASSLGTGDSNQPQHF. The CDR3 DNA is TGCGCCAGCAGCTTGGGGACAGGGGATAGCAATCAGCCCCAGCATTTT. This chain connects TRBV5-1 to TRBJ1-5; 9 bases agree with TRBD1. The J segment lost 0 bases and the V segment lost 0 bases, leaving 1 base of the junction unmatched. CDR3 length equals 16 residues. Germline V CDR1 and CDR2: SGHRS, YFSETQ.